This TCR beta chain is from a study of Graves' ophthalmopathy and Graves' hyperthyroidism. Study as a whole: The authors collected peripheral blood at initial diagnosis, before any treatment. Study-wide results and limits: Researchers report that a 13-signature model separated ophthalmopathy from stable hyperthyroidism, posting 85% to 90% sensitivity and about 82% specificity. It was with around 71% sensitivity and just under 75% specificity that the model predicted ophthalmopathy progression.

To note about this clonotype: Its antigen remains unidentified.

The V and J ends lost 1 base and 6 bases respectively, with 10 bases between them. The CDR3 length is 13 residues. CDR1 is MGHRA, CDR2 YSYEKL, per germline. For repertoire sequencing, the TCR beta CDR3 regions were amplified from RNA transcripts. Second-round multiplex PCR followed a first-round RT-PCR using HTBI primers. TCRdb processed the multiplex PCR reads anew with MiXCR; each CDR3 protein has one entry. The sample carries approximately 700,000 distinct CDR3 sequences, about 38% recorded once. This chain joins TRBV4-1 and TRBJ2-7, with D possibly matching TRBD2 (5 bases). This clonotype originated in an adult man with Graves' ophthalmopathy. The sequenced sample consisted of peripheral blood. Written as DNA, the CDR3 is TGCGCCAGCAGCCAAGGCTTTCGGGGCGAGCAGTACTTC. It codes for CASSQGFRGEQYF.